One and the same sample provided the 22 T cell receptor beta chains below, sequenced in a study of control samples from healthy donors and cancer patients. Sequencing used immunoSEQ multiplex PCR; TCRdb keeps in-frame clones, though not all of them. The table includes 150,000 or so clones, 88% detected once. The source material was blood. These receptors were taken from a man aged 18 to 35 in good health.

The chain is built from TRBV4-2 and TRBJ2-7, with a possible D match to TRBD1 (6 bases). The germline CDR1 and CDR2 sequences are LGHNA and YNFKEQ. The CDR3 has 14 amino acids. The ends were cut back, 2 bases at V and 2 bases at J, with 10 bases in the middle. The CDR3 region is CASSQPQGTYEQYF. Here the CDR3 DNA reads TGTGCCAGCAGCCAACCACAGGGAACCTACGAGCAGTACTTC.

In its sample, this clone was seen a few times. V and J are TRBV7-8 and TRBJ1-6; 11 bases align to TRBD1. This CDR3 spans 18 amino acids. V shed 4 bases and J 9 bases; nucleotides not matched to a gene: 14. Per the germline V gene, CDR1 is SGHVS and CDR2 is FQNEAQ. The DNA of the CDR3 is TGTGCCAGCAGCTCGGACAGGGGGCTCGTCGTGGGGGGTTCACCCCTCCACTTT. Translated: CASSSDRGLVVGGSPLHF.

The chain combines TRBV5-1 with TRBJ2-3, with TRBD1 matching 7 bases. Germline CDR1 SGHRS, CDR2 YFSETQ. V was clipped by 5 bases and J by 0 bases; unmatched bases: 3. This CDR3 contains 14 residues. The CDR3 here is CASRSTGSTDTQYF. CDR3 sequence (DNA): TGCGCCAGCAGATCGACAGGGAGCACAGATACGCAGTATTTT.

This chain connects TRBV7-8 to TRBJ1-4, with D uncertain. The CDR3 length is 11 residues. CDR1 is SGHVS and CDR2 is FQNEAQ in the germline V gene. Deletions cut 1 base from V and 10 bases from J, with 4 bases between. The CDR3 here is CASSLGGKLFF. The DNA for the CDR3 is TGTGCCAGCAGCTTAGGAGGAAAACTGTTTTTT.

The sample holds one count of this clone. The rearrangement links TRBV6-5 to TRBJ2-7; TRBD1 agrees at 7 bases. The CDR3 consists of 12 residues. V lost 6 bases, J lost 4 bases, and 3 bases stayed unmatched. CDR1 MNHEY and CDR2 SVGAGI come from the germline V gene. The CDR3 loop is CASRRQGYEQYF. CDR3 sequence (DNA): TGTGCCAGCAGGCGACAGGGATACGAGCAGTACTTC.

The V gene is TRBV7-3, the J gene TRBJ1-3, with a possible D match to TRBD1 (5 bases). In germline, CDR1 is SGHTA, CDR2 FQGTGA. The CDR3 totals 16 residues. V was trimmed by 2 bases and J by 2 bases, leaving 13 bases between them. The CDR3 DNA reads TGTGCCAGCAGCTTAGGTCGGGGGAGAGCTGGAAACACCATATATTTT. Residues: CASSLGRGRAGNTIYF.

V is TRBV6-4 and J is TRBJ2-1, with 9 bases that match TRBD1. Unmatched junction bases numbered 6, after V lost 3 bases and J lost 6 bases. This CDR3 spans 15 amino acids. Germline-derived CDR1 and CDR2 are MRHNA and SNTAGT. This chain's CDR3 is CASSELSGQGNEQFF. The CDR3 DNA reads as TGTGCCAGCAGTGAATTATCGGGACAGGGCAATGAGCAGTTCTTC.

This chain connects TRBV12-3 or TRBV12-4 to TRBJ2-7; D gene ambiguous. V was shortened by 5 bases and J by 2 bases, with 7 bases between the two germline ends. This CDR3 contains 12 residues. This CDR3 is CASSLNAYEQYF. Written as DNA, the CDR3 is TGTGCCAGCAGTCTCAACGCCTACGAGCAGTACTTC.

The gene calls are TRBV7-2 and TRBJ1-1; 8 nucleotides line up with TRBD1. Germline CDR1 is SGHTA and CDR2 is FQGNSA. CDR3 size: 14 residues. V dropped 3 bases and J dropped 7; count of bases not matched to a gene: 7. CDR3 nucleotide sequence: TGTGCCAGCAGCTTGGGGAGGGGGACAGGTGAAGCTTTCTTT. Encoded protein: CASSLGRGTGEAFF.

The V and J genes are TRBV5-1 and TRBJ2-2; 11 bases fit TRBD2. CDR3 length equals 18 residues. Germline values: CDR1 SGHRS, CDR2 YFSETQ. With 4 bases clipped from V and 0 bases from J, the junction kept 8 bases outside the gene matches. The CDR3 loop reads CASSHSVSGGANTGELFF. CDR3 DNA: TGCGCCAGCAGCCACTCAGTTAGCGGGGGGGCGAACACCGGGGAGCTGTTTTTT.

The V call is TRBV16, the J call TRBJ1-6; 9 bases line up with TRBD1. The V and J ends lost 2 bases and 7 bases, in that order; junction bases with no gene match: 3. The germline V gene encodes CDR1 KGHSY and CDR2 FQNENV. The CDR3 has 15 amino acids. The CDR3 region is CASSQIGQGNSPLHF. As DNA, the CDR3 is TGTGCCAGCAGCCAAATAGGACAGGGGAATTCACCCCTCCACTTT. Filled out from reference TRBV16 and TRBJ1-6, the complete variable domain reads GEEVAQTPKHLVRGEGQKAKLYCAPIKGHSYVFWYQQVLKNEFKFLISFQNENVFDETGMPKERFSAKCLPNSPCSLEIQATKLEDSAVYFCASSQIGQGNSPLHFGNGTRLTVT.

This sequence joins TRBV5-1 and TRBJ2-5; D unclear. The V gene lost 0 bases and the J gene lost 5 bases, with 11 bases spanning the gap. The CDR3 runs to 14 residues. Germline CDR1 reads SGHRS; CDR2 reads YFSETQ. CDR3 amino acids: CASSLDSRLETQYF. The CDR3 coding sequence is TGCGCCAGCAGCTTGGACAGCCGCTTGGAGACCCAGTACTTC.

This clone was seen only once. The rearrangement joins TRBV6-5 to TRBJ2-7; 7 positions agree with TRBD1. Germline V CDR1 and CDR2: MNHEY, SVGAGI. With V trimmed by 8 bases and J by 2 bases, 6 bases remained unmatched. This CDR3 comprises 13 residues. The CDR3 here is CASGRGRPYEQYF. CDR3 in DNA: TGTGCCAGCGGTAGGGGGCGCCCCTACGAGCAGTACTTC.

The sample holds one count of this clone. The chain recombines TRBV6-2 or TRBV6-3 with TRBJ2-1, with 9 bases fitting TRBD2. The trim removed 6 bases at V and 9 bases at J, leaving 9 bases unmatched. Germline V gene data show CDR1 as MNHEY and CDR2 as SVGEGT. The CDR3 contains 14 residues. CDR3 residues: CASSIAGASFEQFF. The CDR3 DNA reads as TGTGCCAGCAGCATAGCGGGGGCCTCGTTTGAGCAGTTCTTC.

This clone was found a few times. V is TRBV4-1 and J is TRBJ1-5; D not resolved. The length of the CDR3 is 16 residues. Trimming stripped 4 bases from V and 2 bases from J, with 15 bases between. The germline V gene has CDR1 MGHRA and CDR2 YSYEKL. The CDR3 sequence: CASSRSEGLGNQPQHF. DNA of the CDR3: TGCGCCAGCAGCCGGAGTGAAGGTTTGGGCAATCAGCCCCAGCATTTT.

The rearrangement uses TRBV18 and TRBJ2-3; 10 bases line up with TRBD1. The V gene end was trimmed by 1 base and the J gene end by 5 bases; junction bases not matched to a gene: 3. This CDR3 comprises 15 residues. Per germline, CDR1 KGHSH and CDR2 LQKENI. The CDR3 reads CASSPRTGGVDTQYF. Written as DNA, the CDR3 is TGTGCCAGCTCACCACGGACAGGGGGAGTAGATACGCAGTATTTT.

The chain couples TRBV19 to TRBJ2-3; TRBD2 matches at 15 bases. Trimming took 2 bases from V and 3 from J; bases not matched to a gene: 9. Germline assignment: CDR1 LNHDA and CDR2 SQIVND (reference sequence). This CDR3 spans 19 amino acids. The chain's CDR3 is CASSIRWTSGGAMTDTQYF. The CDR3 DNA reads as TGTGCCAGTAGTATAAGATGGACTAGCGGGGGGGCCATGACAGATACGCAGTATTTT.

This CDR3 reads CASSTRFSGGSNEQFF. The CDR3 DNA is TGTGCCAGCAGCACGCGCTTCTCGGGGGGGAGCAATGAGCAGTTCTTC. This rearrangement joins TRBV7-2 to TRBJ2-1; 8 bases align to TRBD2. The CDR3 is 16 residues long. V dropped 5 bases and J dropped 6; count of bases not matched to a gene: 12. The germline gives CDR1 SGHTA, CDR2 FQGNSA. Looking up the rest from reference TRBV7-2 and TRBJ2-1 gives the full variable domain: GAGVSQSPSNKVTEKGKDVELRCDPISGHTALYWYRQSLGQGLEFLIYFQGNSAPDKSGLPSDRFSAERTGGSVSTLTIQRTQQEDSAVYLCASSTRFSGGSNEQFFGPGTRLTVL.

The chain uses TRBV20-1 and TRBJ2-3; the D gene is possibly TRBD2 (7 bases). V lost 3 bases and J 4 bases, leaving 17 bases between the germline ends. The CDR3 is made up of 15 amino acids. Per germline, CDR1 DFQATT and CDR2 SNEGSKA (reference sequence). CDR3 DNA sequence: TGCAGTGCTAGTCGGGGGGCCGGCGGAGCAGATACGCAGTATTTT. It is translated as CSASRGAGGADTQYF.

This clone has more than one count but fewer than ten. The chain links TRBV6-5 to TRBJ1-3; 7 bases map to TRBD1. V was clipped by 7 bases and J by 3 bases; unmatched bases: 6. CDR1 and CDR2 (germline): MNHEY, SVGAGI. This CDR3 contains 14 residues. The CDR3 DNA sequence: TGTGCCAGCAAAGGGGGCGCCGGTGGAAACACCATATATTTT. Encoded protein: CASKGGAGGNTIYF.

The chain combines TRBV27 with TRBJ2-5; D not certain. This CDR3 has 16 amino acids. From germline, CDR1 is MNHEY and CDR2 SMNVEV (reference sequence). Trimming took 5 bases from V and 1 from J, leaving 17 bases between them. The chain's CDR3 is CASSPLSWTAQETQYF. DNA for the CDR3: TGTGCCAGCAGTCCTCTATCATGGACGGCCCAAGAGACCCAGTACTTC.

This clone was detected a few times. This chain joins TRBV28 and TRBJ1-4, with D tentatively TRBD1 (6 bases). Germline V CDR1 and CDR2: MDHEN, SYDVKM. This CDR3 has 15 amino acids. V was trimmed by 5 bases and J by 0 bases, leaving 10 bases between them. CDR3 DNA sequence: TGTGCCAGCAGTAAGGACAGAACAACTAATGAAAAACTGTTTTTT. Its protein product is CASSKDRTTNEKLFF.